This is a list of T cell receptor beta chains from one sample in a study of Ad26.COV2.S vaccination and SARS-CoV-2 variants. Data came from immunoSEQ multiplex PCR; TCRdb stores just in-frame clones and leaves some out. The data show a few hundred thousand clones, less than 95% seen once. Sequencing used peripheral blood, obtained in a trial of Ad26.COV2.S vaccine versus placebo. The receptors come from a person aged 18-65 years who received the Ad26.COV2.S COVID-19 vaccine or a placebo. CDR3s include the opening cysteine and the closing phenylalanine or tryptophan. Each record gives: V gene, clone size, J gene, D gene, CDR3 DNA, CDR3 protein. D genes are given only for firm matches. Clone sizes are given selectively: once, few, many, or a class where the clone is expanded.

v_call: TRBV7-3
clone_size: few
j_call: TRBJ2-5
d_call: NA
cdr3_nt: TGTGCCAGCAGCTTAAGCCTGAAAGAGACCCAGTACTTC
cdr3_aa: CASSLSLKETQYF

v_call: TRBV29-1
clone_size: NA
j_call: TRBJ2-7
d_call: TRBD2
cdr3_nt: TGCAGCGTGACCCTCGGCGGGAGTACCCCCGAGCAGTACTTC
cdr3_aa: CSVTLGGSTPEQYF

v_call: TRBV20-1
clone_size: NA
j_call: TRBJ1-5
d_call: NA
cdr3_nt: TGCAGTGCTAGTCCGGCCAGGGCGGGTCAGCCCCAGCATTTT
cdr3_aa: CSASPARAGQPQHF

v_call: TRBV3-1/TRBV3-2
clone_size: NA
j_call: TRBJ1-1
d_call: NA
cdr3_nt: TGTGCCAGCAGCCAACAGGGTCACGGCACTGAAGCTTTCTTT
cdr3_aa: CASSQQGHGTEAFF

v_call: TRBV12-5
clone_size: NA
j_call: TRBJ2-1
d_call: TRBD1
cdr3_nt: TGTGCTAGTGGTGTGGGACAGGCCTACAATGAGCAGTTCTTC
cdr3_aa: CASGVGQAYNEQFF

v_call: TRBV7-2
clone_size: NA
j_call: TRBJ2-5
d_call: NA
cdr3_nt: TGTGCCAGCGGTCATCGGCGGGAGACCCAGTACTTC
cdr3_aa: CASGHRRETQYF

v_call: TRBV5-6
clone_size: NA
j_call: TRBJ2-3
d_call: TRBD2
cdr3_nt: TGTGCCATTCCCGTAGTCCAGCGGGAGACAGATACGCAGTATTTT
cdr3_aa: CAIPVVQRETDTQYF

v_call: TRBV7-2
clone_size: NA
j_call: TRBJ2-1
d_call: NA
cdr3_nt: TGTGCCAGCAGCTTATACGGCGGAAGACCATTCAATGAGCAGTTCTTC
cdr3_aa: CASSLYGGRPFNEQFF

v_call: TRBV4-3
clone_size: few
j_call: TRBJ2-7
d_call: NA
cdr3_nt: TGCGCCAGCAGCCAAGGGGCAGGGGTTGGGTACGAGCAGTACTTC
cdr3_aa: CASSQGAGVGYEQYF

v_call: TRBV2
clone_size: NA
j_call: TRBJ2-4
d_call: NA
cdr3_nt: TGTGCCAGCAGCGCCATGGGAGCCAAAAACATTCAGTACTTC
cdr3_aa: CASSAMGAKNIQYF

v_call: TRBV28
clone_size: NA
j_call: TRBJ2-7
d_call: TRBD1
cdr3_nt: TGTGCCAGCAGCCCCCTCGGGGACAGCTCCTACGAGCAGTACTTC
cdr3_aa: CASSPLGDSSYEQYF

v_call: TRBV10-3
clone_size: NA
j_call: TRBJ1-5
d_call: NA
cdr3_nt: TGTGCCATCAGTGAGTCGGTGTTGAGAAGCAATCAGCCCCAGCATTTT
cdr3_aa: CAISESVLRSNQPQHF

v_call: TRBV9
clone_size: NA
j_call: TRBJ2-5
d_call: NA
cdr3_nt: TGTGCCAGCAGCGGCAGCCTCAGGGGAAAAGAGACCCAGTACTTC
cdr3_aa: CASSGSLRGKETQYF

v_call: TRBV9
clone_size: NA
j_call: TRBJ2-7
d_call: NA
cdr3_nt: TGTGCCAGCAGCTTGGGACCATCAGGAGAGCAGTACTTC
cdr3_aa: CASSLGPSGEQYF

v_call: TRBV7-2
clone_size: NA
j_call: TRBJ2-5
d_call: TRBD2
cdr3_nt: TGTGCCAGCAGCCCAAGAGGGCTAGCGGGACAAGAGACCCAGTACTTC
cdr3_aa: CASSPRGLAGQETQYF

v_call: TRBV6-4
clone_size: NA
j_call: TRBJ2-3
d_call: NA
cdr3_nt: TGTGCCAGCAGCCCGACACCCACCACAGATACGCAGTATTTT
cdr3_aa: CASSPTPTTDTQYF

v_call: TRBV3-1/TRBV3-2
clone_size: NA
j_call: TRBJ2-3
d_call: NA
cdr3_nt: TGTGCCAGCAGCCAAGATCGCATGGGGGGCGATACGCAGTATTTT
cdr3_aa: CASSQDRMGGDTQYF

v_call: TRBV12-3/TRBV12-4
clone_size: NA
j_call: TRBJ1-2
d_call: NA
cdr3_nt: TGTGCCAGCAGTCGGGGTAACTATGGCTACACCTTC
cdr3_aa: CASSRGNYGYTF

v_call: TRBV4-1
clone_size: NA
j_call: TRBJ2-5
d_call: TRBD2
cdr3_nt: TGCGCCAGCAGCCAAGACCAGGCGGGAGGGCCACGAGAGACCCAGTACTTC
cdr3_aa: CASSQDQAGGPRETQYF

v_call: TRBV11-1
clone_size: NA
j_call: TRBJ2-1
d_call: NA
cdr3_nt: TGTGCCAGCAGCTCTGTTAGCTCCTACAATGAGCAGTTCTTC
cdr3_aa: CASSSVSSYNEQFF

v_call: TRBV5-8
clone_size: NA
j_call: TRBJ2-7
d_call: TRBD2
cdr3_nt: TGTGCCAGCAGGGTTAGCGGGAGTCTGTCCTACGAGCAGTACTTC
cdr3_aa: CASRVSGSLSYEQYF

v_call: TRBV19
clone_size: NA
j_call: TRBJ1-2
d_call: TRBD1
cdr3_nt: TGTGCCAGTAGCACCCGGGACAGCCGCTCCTATGGCTACACCTTC
cdr3_aa: CASSTRDSRSYGYTF

v_call: TRBV18
clone_size: NA
j_call: TRBJ1-2
d_call: NA
cdr3_nt: TGTGCCAGCTCACCCCAGGGTAACTATGGCTACACCTTC
cdr3_aa: CASSPQGNYGYTF

v_call: TRBV5-1
clone_size: NA
j_call: TRBJ1-3
d_call: NA
cdr3_nt: TGCGCCAGCAGCTTGGCCATGGGGGGAGACTCTGGAAACACCATATATTTT
cdr3_aa: CASSLAMGGDSGNTIYF

v_call: TRBV25-1
clone_size: once
j_call: TRBJ1-2
d_call: NA
cdr3_nt: TGTGCCAGCAGTGAATCGGTGACAGTCTATGGCTACACCTTC
cdr3_aa: CASSESVTVYGYTF

v_call: TRBV9
clone_size: NA
j_call: TRBJ2-7
d_call: TRBD2
cdr3_nt: TGTGCCAGCAGCCCCAGACTAGCGGGAAGCTACGAGCAGTACTTC
cdr3_aa: CASSPRLAGSYEQYF

v_call: TRBV7-2
clone_size: NA
j_call: TRBJ2-7
d_call: NA
cdr3_nt: TGTGCCAGCAGTCCGACGGGCAGCCCCTACGAGCAGTACTTC
cdr3_aa: CASSPTGSPYEQYF

v_call: TRBV28
clone_size: NA
j_call: TRBJ2-1
d_call: TRBD1
cdr3_nt: TGTGCCAGCAGTTTAGGTGGGACAGGTCACAATGAGCAGTTCTTC
cdr3_aa: CASSLGGTGHNEQFF

v_call: TRBV18
clone_size: once
j_call: TRBJ1-5
d_call: NA
cdr3_nt: TGTGCCAGCTCACCCGGACAGCGTGATAGCAATCAGCCCCAGCATTTT
cdr3_aa: CASSPGQRDSNQPQHF

v_call: TRBV5-1
clone_size: NA
j_call: TRBJ2-3
d_call: TRBD2
cdr3_nt: TGCGCCAGCAGCTCCGGACTAGCGGGAGGTACTAGCACAGATACGCAGTATTTT
cdr3_aa: CASSSGLAGGTSTDTQYF

v_call: TRBV27
clone_size: once
j_call: TRBJ2-3
d_call: NA
cdr3_nt: TGTGCCAGGAGAGAGTGGGTTGGCACAGATACGCAGTATTTT
cdr3_aa: CARREWVGTDTQYF

v_call: TRBV5-5
clone_size: NA
j_call: TRBJ2-7
d_call: NA
cdr3_nt: TGTGCCAGCAGCTTTACGCATCGCTCCTACGAGCAGTACTTC
cdr3_aa: CASSFTHRSYEQYF

v_call: TRBV6-5
clone_size: NA
j_call: TRBJ2-5
d_call: TRBD1
cdr3_nt: TGTGCCAGCAGTTACTCGACAGGGACACAAGAGACCCAGTACTTC
cdr3_aa: CASSYSTGTQETQYF

v_call: TRBV27
clone_size: NA
j_call: TRBJ1-4
d_call: NA
cdr3_nt: TGTGCCAGCAGGGATTGGGACACTAATGAAAAACTGTTTTTT
cdr3_aa: CASRDWDTNEKLFF

v_call: TRBV10-3
clone_size: NA
j_call: TRBJ1-2
d_call: NA
cdr3_nt: TGTGCCATCAGTGGGGATGGGGGTTCTGGCTACACCTTC
cdr3_aa: CAISGDGGSGYTF

v_call: TRBV19
clone_size: NA
j_call: TRBJ1-5
d_call: NA
cdr3_nt: TGTGCCAGTAGTACACAGGGTAGCAATCAGCCCCAGCATTTT
cdr3_aa: CASSTQGSNQPQHF